A single sample gave rise to the 22 T cell receptor beta chains below, sequenced in a study of T cell responses to AZD1222 COVID-19 vaccine. Generated by immunoSEQ multiplex PCR, the TCRdb table keeps only in-frame clones and is missing some. This table has 85,000 to 120,000 clones, 90% appearing once. The sequencing here drew on peripheral blood, taken 28 days after the second AZD1222 dose. These receptors originate from an adult who received the AZD1222 COVID-19 vaccine.

The V and J genes are TRBV2 and TRBJ1-5; TRBD1 agrees at 7 bases. Germline V CDR1 and CDR2: SNHLY, FYNNEI. CDR3 size: 15 residues. The trim removed 6 bases at V and 6 bases at J, leaving 11 bases unmatched. The CDR3 nucleotides are TGTGCCAGCAGCGTACAGGGGACGCCCAGTCAGCCCCAGCATTTT. It yields the protein CASSVQGTPSQPQHF. The full variable domain, with the rest looked up from reference TRBV2 and TRBJ1-5, is EPEVTQTPSHQVTQMGQEVILRCVPISNHLYFYWYRQILGQKVEFLVSFYNNEISEKSEIFDDQFSVERPDGSNFTLKIRSTKLEDSAMYFCASSVQGTPSQPQHFGDGTRLSIL.

The chain couples TRBV19 to TRBJ1-2; a weak D match, TRBD1 (5 bases). Trimming shortened V by 0 bases and J by 5 bases, and 7 bases separated the two germline ends. Germline CDR1 is LNHDA and CDR2 is SQIVND (reference sequence). CDR3 length equals 13 residues. The CDR3 loop reads CASSIETAYGYTF. CDR3 bases: TGTGCCAGTAGTATAGAGACAGCTTATGGCTACACCTTC.

This chain uses TRBV7-9 with TRBJ1-1; D is uncertain. V was cut by 8 bases and J by 3 bases, with 25 bases left in between. The CDR3 extends over 17 amino acids. Germline V gene data show CDR1 as SEHNR and CDR2 as FQNEAQ (reference sequence). The CDR3 DNA is TGTGCCAGCTTACCATCGGGGTCCTGGACTAGGGACACTGAAGCTTTCTTT. It yields the protein CASLPSGSWTRDTEAFF.

This clone was observed a single time. The V call is TRBV5-6, the J call TRBJ2-5; unclear D gene. This CDR3 contains 13 residues. Deletions cut 0 bases from V and 1 base from J, with 4 bases between. Germline CDR1 and CDR2: SGHDT and YYEEEE. The CDR3 protein is CASSLVSQETQYF. CDR3 nucleotides: TGTGCCAGCAGCTTGGTGAGCCAAGAGACCCAGTACTTC.

This clone was found once. This chain links TRBV7-2 with TRBJ2-7; no firm D call. Germline CDR1 SGHTA, CDR2 FQGNSA. Trimming cost V 5 bases and J 0 bases, with 14 bases left between them. The CDR3 loop spans 15 amino acids. The CDR3 DNA follows: TGTGCCAGCAGCCGCGCCTCGGAGCACTCCTACGAGCAGTACTTC. It is translated as CASSRASEHSYEQYF.

The V and J genes are TRBV7-3 and TRBJ1-2; 10 bases fit TRBD1. CDR1 and CDR2 from the germline V gene are SGHTA and FQGTGA. CDR3 length: 14 amino acids. The V segment lost 0 bases and the J segment 8 bases; nucleotides outside the gene matches: 3. For the CDR3, the DNA is TGTGCCAGCAGCTTAACGACAGGGGGCGAGGGCTACACCTTC. Translated: CASSLTTGGEGYTF.

CDR3 DNA: TGCGCCAGCAGCCAAGGGCAGGGAACTTCTGGAAACACCATATATTTT. Its translation: CASSQGQGTSGNTIYF. This sequence joins TRBV4-1 and TRBJ1-3, with a possible D match to TRBD1 (5 bases). The CDR3 extends over 16 amino acids. CDR1 and CDR2 (germline): MGHRA, YSYEKL. The V gene lost 1 base and the J gene lost 1 base, with 11 bases spanning the gap.

The DNA of the CDR3 is TGTGCCAGCAGTACCGGGGGGGCCGACAATGAGCAGTTCTTC. Encoded protein: CASSTGGADNEQFF. V is TRBV6-2 or TRBV6-3 and J is TRBJ2-1; 8 positions agree with TRBD2. The junction had 5 bases not matched to a gene; V was cut back by 5 bases and J by 5 bases. Germline V gene lookup returns CDR1 MNHEY and CDR2 SVGEGT. The CDR3 covers 14 residues.

The gene calls are TRBV7-3 and TRBJ1-6, with 7 bases that match TRBD1. Germline V gives CDR1 SGHTA, CDR2 FQGTGA. The V and J ends lost 6 bases and 3 bases, in that order; junction bases with no gene match: 8. The CDR3 is made up of 16 amino acids. The CDR3 loop reads CASRLGGDSYNSPLHF. The CDR3, as DNA: TGTGCCAGCAGACTAGGCGGGGACAGCTATAATTCACCCCTCCACTTT. The full variable domain, with the rest looked up from reference TRBV7-3 and TRBJ1-6, is GAGVSQTPSNKVTEKGKYVELRCDPISGHTALYWYRQSLGQGPEFLIYFQGTGAADDSGLPNDRFFAVRPEGSVSTLKIQRTERGDSAVYLCASRLGGDSYNSPLHFGNGTRLTVT.

The V call is TRBV18, the J call TRBJ1-1; D is possibly TRBD1 (6 bases). Germline V lookup: CDR1 KGHSH, CDR2 LQKENI. The CDR3 sequence is 14 residues long. Trimming removed 3 bases from V and 3 bases from J, with 11 bases in between. The CDR3, as DNA: TGTGCCAGCTCACCGACAGGAGTGTACACTGAAGCTTTCTTT. Translating it yields CASSPTGVYTEAFF. The whole variable domain, filled in from reference TRBV18 and TRBJ1-1, reads NAGVMQNPRHLVRRRGQEARLRCSPMKGHSHVYWYRQLPEEGLKFMVYLQKENIIDESGMPKERFSAEFPKEGPSILRIQQVVRGDSAAYFCASSPTGVYTEAFFGQGTRLTVV.

This sequence joins TRBV6-2 or TRBV6-3 and TRBJ2-5; D might be TRBD1 (5 bases). The V and J ends lost 0 bases and 5 bases respectively, with 13 bases between them. The germline CDR1 and CDR2 sequences are MNHEY and SVGEGT. The CDR3 extends over 15 amino acids. CDR3 sequence (DNA): TGTGCCAGCAGTTACTCTCAGGGATCTTGGGAGACCCAGTACTTC. Translation: CASSYSQGSWETQYF.

This chain connects TRBV19 to TRBJ1-6; D gene uncertain. Germline CDR1 and CDR2: LNHDA and SQIVND (reference sequence). Trimming left V 4 bases short and J 0 bases short, with 10 bases between. The CDR3 contains 16 residues. As DNA, the CDR3 is TGTGCCAGTAGTACCCGACGAAACTCCTATAATTCACCCCTCCACTTT. Protein: CASSTRRNSYNSPLHF.

The chain joins TRBV21-1 to TRBJ2-4; the table's D call, TRBD1, has no DNA check behind it. TRBV21-1 is a recognized pseudogene. CDR3 length equals 15 residues. CDR3 bases: TGTGCCAGCAGCCCCACAGGAGCAGCCAAAAACATTCAGTACTTC. Its protein product is CASSPTGAAKNIQYF.

The rearrangement joins TRBV21-1 to TRBJ1-2; the D call TRBD1 from the table was never checked on the DNA. TRBV21-1 is a pseudogene locus. The CDR3 runs to 19 residues. CDR3 loop: CASSNGLVRDRSSNYGYTF. Here the CDR3 DNA reads TGTGCCAGCAGCAATGGGTTGGTGCGGGACAGATCGTCTAACTATGGCTACACCTTC.

The rearrangement links TRBV30 to TRBJ2-1; 9 bases line up with TRBD1. V lost 1 base to trimming and J lost 6 bases; unmatched junction nucleotides: 10. The CDR3 sequence is 16 residues long. Germline CDR1 reads GTSNPN; CDR2 reads SVGIG (reference sequence). CDR3 DNA sequence: TGTGCCTGGAGTGGACAGGGGGGGAAGGGGCTCAATGAGCAGTTCTTC. This codes for CAWSGQGGKGLNEQFF.

This chain joins TRBV5-8 and TRBJ2-3; 12 bases align to TRBD2. V shed 3 bases and J 2 bases; nucleotides not matched to a gene: 10. The germline V gene has CDR1 SGHTS and CDR2 YDEGEE. CDR3 length: 18 residues. Here the CDR3 DNA reads TGTGCCAGCAGCTCGCCCCAACTAGCGGGGGGCCACACAGATACGCAGTATTTT. The encoded protein is CASSSPQLAGGHTDTQYF.

The chain couples TRBV10-1 to TRBJ1-3, with D perhaps matching TRBD1 (6 bases). The length of the CDR3 is 13 residues. CDR1 is WNHNN, CDR2 SYGVQD, per germline (reference sequence). CDR3 in amino acids: CPPGAGISYTIYF. CDR3 sequence (DNA): TGCCCGCCGGGGGCAGGCATTTCGTACACCATATATTTT.

A single count supports this clone. Different DNA sequences within this sample yield the same CDR3. The gene calls are TRBV12-3 or TRBV12-4 and TRBJ1-2, with TRBD1 matching over 9 bases. Germline trimming cut 1 base from V and 7 bases from J; bases unmatched to any gene: 1. CDR3 length: 13 residues. CDR3 residues: CASSLGQGGGYTF. CDR3 DNA: TGTGCCAGCAGTTTAGGACAGGGGGGTGGCTACACCTTC.

The J gene is TRBJ2-4, the V gene TRBV13, with D perhaps being TRBD1 or TRBD2 (6 bases each). This CDR3 has 14 residues. V dropped 6 bases and J dropped 4 bases, with 13 bases sitting between them. CDR1 PRHDT and CDR2 FYEKMQ come from the germline V gene (reference sequence). The CDR3 region is CASSWGAAKNIQYF. The CDR3, as DNA: TGTGCCAGCAGTTGGGGGGCAGCAAAAAACATTCAGTACTTC.

The rearrangement links TRBV12-3 or TRBV12-4 to TRBJ1-1, with no clear D. This CDR3 region has 12 residues. V lost 5 bases and J lost 0, with 4 bases in between. In nucleotides, the CDR3 is TGTGCCAGCAGTACTTTGAACACTGAAGCTTTCTTT. Amino acids: CASSTLNTEAFF.

The gene calls are TRBV2 and TRBJ1-6; 10 nucleotides align to TRBD1. J was trimmed by 8 bases and V by 6 bases; bases with no gene match: 1. CDR3 length equals 13 residues. Germline CDR1 and CDR2: SNHLY and FYNNEI. The CDR3, as DNA: TGTGCCAGCAGGACAGGGGGCGATTCACCCCTCCACTTT. It specifies CASRTGGDSPLHF. Full variable domain (missing parts from reference TRBV2 and TRBJ1-6): EPEVTQTPSHQVTQMGQEVILRCVPISNHLYFYWYRQILGQKVEFLVSFYNNEISEKSEIFDDQFSVERPDGSNFTLKIRSTKLEDSAMYFCASRTGGDSPLHFGNGTRLTVT.

V and J are TRBV3-1 (or the pseudogene TRBV3-2) and TRBJ2-5; D uncertain. Trimming removed 1 base from V and 5 bases from J, with 5 bases in between. Per germline, CDR1 LGHDT and CDR2 YNNKEL (reference sequence). This CDR3 is 12 amino acids long. CDR3 amino acids: CASSQVGETQYF. The CDR3 DNA is TGTGCCAGCAGCCAAGTGGGGGAGACCCAGTACTTC.